This T cell receptor beta chain was sequenced for a study of CD8 T cells in ankylosing spondylitis. Findings of the study overall: Past studies reported some motif variants in reactive arthritis synovial fluid and blood. The disease-linked clones had a CD8+ phenotype and low blood frequencies. A motif of eight or nine highly homologous TCR beta variants was seen as apparently characteristic of ankylosing spondylitis blood.

CDR1 is SGHRS and CDR2 is YFSETQ in the germline V gene. Losses at the gene ends were 2 bases for V and 1 base for J; bases not matched to a gene: 1. This CDR3 spans 14 amino acids. This clonotype was recorded many times. Its specificity is unknown. With molecular barcodes, quantitative 5'-RACE was used to make the TCR beta libraries. TCRdb analysed the 5' RACE reads with MiXCR anew, one entry per CDR3 protein. The table lists more than 150,000 distinct CDR3 sequences, roughly 11% of them singletons. The sequenced sample consisted of blood, either unsorted or a sorted T cell fraction (not recorded which). This rearrangement joins TRBV5-1 to TRBJ2-3; 7 nucleotides align to TRBD1. The clonotype was recovered from a male donor with ankylosing spondylitis or in good health (not recorded which). CDR3 sequence: CASSFTGGTDTQYF. The CDR3 DNA follows: TGCGCCAGCAGCTTCACAGGGGGCACAGATACGCAGTATTTT.